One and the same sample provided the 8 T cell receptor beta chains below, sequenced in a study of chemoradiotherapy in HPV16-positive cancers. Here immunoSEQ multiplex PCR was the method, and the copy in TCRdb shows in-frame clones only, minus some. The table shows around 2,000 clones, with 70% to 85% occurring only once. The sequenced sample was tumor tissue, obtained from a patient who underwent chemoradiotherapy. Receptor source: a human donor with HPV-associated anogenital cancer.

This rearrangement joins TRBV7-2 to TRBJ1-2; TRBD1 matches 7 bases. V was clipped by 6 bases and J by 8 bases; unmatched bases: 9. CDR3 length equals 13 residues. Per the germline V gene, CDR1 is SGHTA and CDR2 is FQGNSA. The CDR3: CASSGGQASGYTF. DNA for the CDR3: TGTGCCAGCAGTGGAGGACAGGCCTCCGGCTACACCTTC. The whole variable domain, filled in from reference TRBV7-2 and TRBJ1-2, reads GAGVSQSPSNKVTEKGKDVELRCDPISGHTALYWYRQSLGQGLEFLIYFQGNSAPDKSGLPSDRFSAERTGGSVSTLTIQRTQQEDSAVYLCASSGGQASGYTFGSGTRLTVV.

The CDR3 protein is CASSPDLQETQYF. CDR3 nucleotides: TGTGCCAGCTCACCCGACCTCCAAGAGACCCAGTACTTC. The V and J genes are TRBV18 and TRBJ2-5; D not resolved. Between the trimmed V and J ends, which lost 3 bases and 1 base, there was a span of 6 bases. The CDR3 is 13 amino acids. Germline V gene data show CDR1 as KGHSH and CDR2 as LQKENI.

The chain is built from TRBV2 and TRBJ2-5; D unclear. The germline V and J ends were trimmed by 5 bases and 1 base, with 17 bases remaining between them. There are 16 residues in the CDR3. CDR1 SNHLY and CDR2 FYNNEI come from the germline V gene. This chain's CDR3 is CASSPLREWAQETQYF. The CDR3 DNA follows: TGTGCCAGCAGTCCTCTGAGAGAGTGGGCCCAAGAGACCCAGTACTTC. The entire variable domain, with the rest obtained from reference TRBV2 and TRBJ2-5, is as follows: EPEVTQTPSHQVTQMGQEVILRCVPISNHLYFYWYRQILGQKVEFLVSFYNNEISEKSEIFDDQFSVERPDGSNFTLKIRSTKLEDSAMYFCASSPLREWAQETQYFGPGTRLLVL.

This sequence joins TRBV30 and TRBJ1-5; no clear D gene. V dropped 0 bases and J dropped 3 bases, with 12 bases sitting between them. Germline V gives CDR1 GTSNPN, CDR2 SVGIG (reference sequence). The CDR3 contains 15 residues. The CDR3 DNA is TGTGCCTGGAGTGTACTTGGCAGCTTCAATCAGCCCCAGCATTTT. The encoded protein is CAWSVLGSFNQPQHF. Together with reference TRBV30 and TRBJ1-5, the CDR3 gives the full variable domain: SQTIHQWPATLVQPVGSPLSLECTVEGTSNPNLYWYRQAAGRGLQLLFYSVGIGQISSEVPQNLSASRPQDRQFILSSKKLLLSDSGFYLCAWSVLGSFNQPQHFGDGTRLSIL.

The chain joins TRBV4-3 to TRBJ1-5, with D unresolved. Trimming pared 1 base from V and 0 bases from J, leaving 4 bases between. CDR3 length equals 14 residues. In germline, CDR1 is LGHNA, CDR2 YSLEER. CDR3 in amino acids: CASSQGNSNQPQHF. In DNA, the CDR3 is TGCGCCAGCAGCCAAGGGAATAGCAATCAGCCCCAGCATTTT.

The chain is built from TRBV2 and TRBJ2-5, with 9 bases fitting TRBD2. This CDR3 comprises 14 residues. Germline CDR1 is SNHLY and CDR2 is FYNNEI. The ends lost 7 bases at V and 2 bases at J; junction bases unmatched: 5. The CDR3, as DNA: TGTGCCAGCATAAGCGGGAGGCCACAAGAGACCCAGTACTTC. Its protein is CASISGRPQETQYF. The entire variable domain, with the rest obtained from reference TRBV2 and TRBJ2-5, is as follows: EPEVTQTPSHQVTQMGQEVILRCVPISNHLYFYWYRQILGQKVEFLVSFYNNEISEKSEIFDDQFSVERPDGSNFTLKIRSTKLEDSAMYFCASISGRPQETQYFGPGTRLLVL.

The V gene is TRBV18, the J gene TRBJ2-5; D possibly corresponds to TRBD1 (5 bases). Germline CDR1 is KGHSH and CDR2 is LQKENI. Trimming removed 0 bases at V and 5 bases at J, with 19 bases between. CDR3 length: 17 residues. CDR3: CASSPPKGGAGYETQYF. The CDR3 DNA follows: TGTGCCAGCTCACCACCTAAAGGTGGAGCAGGGTATGAGACCCAGTACTTC.

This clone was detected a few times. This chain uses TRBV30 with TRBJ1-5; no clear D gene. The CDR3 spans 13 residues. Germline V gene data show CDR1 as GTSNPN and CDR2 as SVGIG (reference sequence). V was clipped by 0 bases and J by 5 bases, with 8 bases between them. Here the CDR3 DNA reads TGTGCCTGGAGTGTACATCTCGATCAGCCCCAGCATTTT. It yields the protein CAWSVHLDQPQHF.